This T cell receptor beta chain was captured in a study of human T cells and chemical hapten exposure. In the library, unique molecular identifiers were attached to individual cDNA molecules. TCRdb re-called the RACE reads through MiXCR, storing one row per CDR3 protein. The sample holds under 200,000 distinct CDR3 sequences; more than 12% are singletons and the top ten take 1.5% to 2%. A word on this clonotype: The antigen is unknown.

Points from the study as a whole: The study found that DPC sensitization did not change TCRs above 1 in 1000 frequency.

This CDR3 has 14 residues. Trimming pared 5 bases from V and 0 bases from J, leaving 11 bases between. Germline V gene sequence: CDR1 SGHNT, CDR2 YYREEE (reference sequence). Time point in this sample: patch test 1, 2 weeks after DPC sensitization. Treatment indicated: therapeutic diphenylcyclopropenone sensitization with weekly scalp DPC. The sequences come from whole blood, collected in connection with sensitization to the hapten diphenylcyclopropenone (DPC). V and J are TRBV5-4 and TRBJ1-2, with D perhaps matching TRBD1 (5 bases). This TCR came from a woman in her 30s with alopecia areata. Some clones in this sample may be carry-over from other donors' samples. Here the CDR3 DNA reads TGTGCCAGCAGACCTGACAGCGCTAACTATGGCTACACCTTC. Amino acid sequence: CASRPDSANYGYTF.